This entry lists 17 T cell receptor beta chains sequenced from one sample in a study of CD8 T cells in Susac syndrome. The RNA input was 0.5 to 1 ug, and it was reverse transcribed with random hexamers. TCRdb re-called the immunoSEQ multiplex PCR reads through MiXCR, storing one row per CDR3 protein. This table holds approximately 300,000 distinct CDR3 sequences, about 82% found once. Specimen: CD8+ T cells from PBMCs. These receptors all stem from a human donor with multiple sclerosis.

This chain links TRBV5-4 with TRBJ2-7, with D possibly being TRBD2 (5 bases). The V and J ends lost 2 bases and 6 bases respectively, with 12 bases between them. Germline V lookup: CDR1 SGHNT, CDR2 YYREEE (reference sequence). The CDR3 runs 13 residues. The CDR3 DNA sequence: TGTGCCAGCAGCTTAGGCATCGCGGGCGAGCAGTACTTC. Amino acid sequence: CASSLGIAGEQYF.

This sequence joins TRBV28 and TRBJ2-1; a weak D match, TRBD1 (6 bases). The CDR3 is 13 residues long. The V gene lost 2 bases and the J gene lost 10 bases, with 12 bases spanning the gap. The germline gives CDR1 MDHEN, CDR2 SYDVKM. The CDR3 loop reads CASSLTPQGEQFF. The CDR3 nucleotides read TGTGCCAGCAGTTTAACCCCGCAGGGGGAGCAGTTCTTC. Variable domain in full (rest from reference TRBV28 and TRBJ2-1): DVKVTQSSRYLVKRTGEKVFLECVQDMDHENMFWYRQDPGLGLRLIYFSYDVKMKEKGDIPEGYSVSREKKERFSLILESASTNQTSMYLCASSLTPQGEQFFGPGTRLTVL.

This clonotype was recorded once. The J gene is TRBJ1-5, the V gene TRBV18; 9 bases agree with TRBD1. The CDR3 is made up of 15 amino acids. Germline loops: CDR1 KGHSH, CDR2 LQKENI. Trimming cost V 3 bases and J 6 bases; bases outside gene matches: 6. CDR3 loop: CASSPEQGAGQPQHF. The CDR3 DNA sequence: TGTGCCAGCTCACCGGAACAGGGGGCAGGTCAGCCCCAGCATTTT.

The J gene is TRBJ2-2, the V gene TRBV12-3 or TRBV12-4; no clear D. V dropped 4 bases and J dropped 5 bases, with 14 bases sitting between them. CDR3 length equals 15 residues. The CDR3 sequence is CASSSFVLPTGELFF. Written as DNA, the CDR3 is TGTGCCAGCAGTTCTTTCGTTCTACCAACCGGGGAGCTGTTTTTT.

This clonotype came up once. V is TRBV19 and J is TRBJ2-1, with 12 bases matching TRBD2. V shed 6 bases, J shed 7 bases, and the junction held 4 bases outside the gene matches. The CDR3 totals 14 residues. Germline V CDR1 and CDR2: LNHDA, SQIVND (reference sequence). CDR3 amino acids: CASRTSGSLNEQFF. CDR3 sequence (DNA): TGTGCCAGTAGGACTAGCGGGAGCTTAAATGAGCAGTTCTTC.

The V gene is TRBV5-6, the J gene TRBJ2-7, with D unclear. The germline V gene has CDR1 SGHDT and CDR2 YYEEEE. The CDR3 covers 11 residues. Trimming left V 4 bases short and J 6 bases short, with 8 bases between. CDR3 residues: CASSVSAEQYF. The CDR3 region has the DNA TGTGCCAGCAGCGTATCGGCCGAGCAGTACTTC. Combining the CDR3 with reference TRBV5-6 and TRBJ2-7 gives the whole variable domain DAGVTQSPTHLIKTRGQQVTLRCSPKSGHDTVSWYQQALGQGPQFIFQYYEEEERQRGNFPDRFSGHQFPNYSSELNVNALLLGDSALYLCASSVSAEQYFGPGTRLTVT.

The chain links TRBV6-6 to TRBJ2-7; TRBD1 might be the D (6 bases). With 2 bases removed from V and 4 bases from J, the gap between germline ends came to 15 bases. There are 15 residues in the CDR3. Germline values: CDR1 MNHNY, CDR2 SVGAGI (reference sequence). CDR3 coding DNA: TGTGCCAGCAGTTACCCTAAAATGACAGGATACGAGCAGTACTTC. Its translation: CASSYPKMTGYEQYF.

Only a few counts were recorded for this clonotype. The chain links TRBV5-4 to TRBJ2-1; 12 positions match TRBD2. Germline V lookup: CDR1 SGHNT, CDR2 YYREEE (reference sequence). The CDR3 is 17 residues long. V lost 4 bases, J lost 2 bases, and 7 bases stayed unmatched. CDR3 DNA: TGTGCCAGCAGCCCCCTGACTAGCGGGAGTCCCTACAATGAGCAGTTCTTC. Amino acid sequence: CASSPLTSGSPYNEQFF.

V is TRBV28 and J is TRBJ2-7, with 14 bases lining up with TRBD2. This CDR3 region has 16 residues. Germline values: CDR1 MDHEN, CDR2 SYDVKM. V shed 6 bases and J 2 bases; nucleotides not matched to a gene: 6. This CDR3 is CASRRGLAGVPYEQYF. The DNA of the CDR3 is TGTGCCAGCAGACGGGGACTAGCGGGAGTACCCTACGAGCAGTACTTC.

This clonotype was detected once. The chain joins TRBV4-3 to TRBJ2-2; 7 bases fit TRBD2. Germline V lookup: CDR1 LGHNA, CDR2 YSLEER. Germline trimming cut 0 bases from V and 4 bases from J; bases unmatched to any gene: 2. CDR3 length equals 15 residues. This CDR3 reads CASSQEWEGTGELFF. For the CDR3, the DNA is TGCGCCAGCAGCCAAGAGTGGGAGGGCACCGGGGAGCTGTTTTTT.

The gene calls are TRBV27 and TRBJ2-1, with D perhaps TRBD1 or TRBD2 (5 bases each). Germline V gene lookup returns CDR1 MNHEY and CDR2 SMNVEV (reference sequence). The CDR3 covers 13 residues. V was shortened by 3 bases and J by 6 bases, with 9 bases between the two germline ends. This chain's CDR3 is CASSFGTLNEQFF. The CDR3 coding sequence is TGTGCCAGCAGTTTCGGGACCCTCAATGAGCAGTTCTTC.

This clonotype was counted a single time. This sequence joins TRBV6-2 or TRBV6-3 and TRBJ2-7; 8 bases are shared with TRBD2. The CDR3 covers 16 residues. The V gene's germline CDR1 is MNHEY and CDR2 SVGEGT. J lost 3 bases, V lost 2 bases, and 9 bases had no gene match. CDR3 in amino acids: CASSYPQREYDYEQYF. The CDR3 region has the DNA TGTGCCAGCAGTTACCCTCAGCGGGAGTACGACTACGAGCAGTACTTC.

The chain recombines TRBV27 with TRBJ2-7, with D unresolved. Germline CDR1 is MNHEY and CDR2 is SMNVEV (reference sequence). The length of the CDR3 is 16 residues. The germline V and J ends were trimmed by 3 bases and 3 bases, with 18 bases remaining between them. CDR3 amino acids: CASSFSYSYVGYEQYF. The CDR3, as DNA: TGTGCCAGCAGTTTCTCCTATAGCTATGTCGGCTACGAGCAGTACTTC.

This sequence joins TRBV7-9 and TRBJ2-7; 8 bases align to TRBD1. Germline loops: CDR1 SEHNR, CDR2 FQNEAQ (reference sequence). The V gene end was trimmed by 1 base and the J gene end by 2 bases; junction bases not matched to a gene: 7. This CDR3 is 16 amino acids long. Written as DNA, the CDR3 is TGTGCCAGCAGCTTAGGAACGGGACAGGACCCCTACGAGCAGTACTTC. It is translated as CASSLGTGQDPYEQYF. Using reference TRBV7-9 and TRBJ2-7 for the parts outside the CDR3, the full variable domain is DTGVSQNPRHKITKRGQNVTFRCDPISEHNRLYWYRQTLGQGPEFLTYFQNEAQLEKSRLLSDRFSAERPKGSFSTLEIQRTEQGDSAMYLCASSLGTGQDPYEQYFGPGTRLTVT.

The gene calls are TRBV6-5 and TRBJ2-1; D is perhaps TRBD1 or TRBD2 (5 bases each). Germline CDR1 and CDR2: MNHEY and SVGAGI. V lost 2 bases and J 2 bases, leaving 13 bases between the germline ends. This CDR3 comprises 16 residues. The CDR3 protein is CASSYQTRGAYNEQFF. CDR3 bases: TGTGCCAGCAGTTACCAAACTAGAGGGGCCTACAATGAGCAGTTCTTC.

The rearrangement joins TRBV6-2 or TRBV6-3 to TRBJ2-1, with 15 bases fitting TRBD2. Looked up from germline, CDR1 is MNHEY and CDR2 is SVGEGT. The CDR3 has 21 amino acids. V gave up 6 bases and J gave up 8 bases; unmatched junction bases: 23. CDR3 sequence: CASRGPRQGPGLAGGWDEQFF. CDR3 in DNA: TGTGCCAGCAGGGGACCTCGACAGGGGCCCGGACTAGCGGGAGGGTGGGATGAGCAGTTCTTC.

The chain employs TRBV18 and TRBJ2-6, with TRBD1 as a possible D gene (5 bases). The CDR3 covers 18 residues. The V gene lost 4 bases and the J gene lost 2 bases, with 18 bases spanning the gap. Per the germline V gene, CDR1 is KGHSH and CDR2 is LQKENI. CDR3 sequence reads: CASSLNSQGRTGANVLTF. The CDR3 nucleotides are TGTGCCAGCTCACTAAACTCCCAGGGAAGGACTGGGGCCAACGTCCTGACTTTC.